This T cell receptor beta chain was obtained from a study of STAT3 mutations in large granular lymphocyte leukemia. Average productive template count per sample was 35,000 to 45,000. The protocol was immunoSEQ multiplex PCR, while the TCRdb copy is restricted to in-frame clones and leaves out a portion. The sample has several thousand clones; about 34% are singletons. Notes on this clone: Its target is not known.

With 7 bases clipped from V and 3 bases from J, the junction kept 4 bases outside the gene matches. Germline CDR1 and CDR2: SEHNR and FQNEAQ (reference sequence). This CDR3 spans 14 amino acids. Study-wide points: Every T-LGLL patient had at least one immunodominant TCRbeta clonotype. Persisting codominant clonotypes may have hidden a small pathogenic clone.

The chain carries TRBV7-9 and TRBJ1-3; TRBD1 matches at 9 bases. This clonotype was obtained from a woman aged 35 to 49 with T-cell large granular lymphocyte leukemia. Some clones in this sample may be carry-over from other donors' samples. Source material: peripheral blood mononuclear cells. The CDR3 sequence is CASTTGGIGNTIYF. DNA of the CDR3: TGTGCCAGCACCACAGGGGGCATTGGAAACACCATATATTTT.